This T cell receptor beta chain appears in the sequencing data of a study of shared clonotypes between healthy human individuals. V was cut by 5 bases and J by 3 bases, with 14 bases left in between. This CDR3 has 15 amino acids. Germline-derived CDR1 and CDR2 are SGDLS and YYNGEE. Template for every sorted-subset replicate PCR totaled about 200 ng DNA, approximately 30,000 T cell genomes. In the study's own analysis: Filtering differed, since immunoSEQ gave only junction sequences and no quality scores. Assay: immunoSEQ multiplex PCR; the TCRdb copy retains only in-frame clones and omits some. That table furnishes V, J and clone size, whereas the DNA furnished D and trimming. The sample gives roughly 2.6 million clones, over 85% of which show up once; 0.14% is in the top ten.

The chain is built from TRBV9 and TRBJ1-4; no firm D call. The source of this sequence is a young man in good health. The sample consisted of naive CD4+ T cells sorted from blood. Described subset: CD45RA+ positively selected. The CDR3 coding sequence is TGTGCCAGCAGTGCCTGGGCCGGGGCTAATGAAAAACTGTTTTTT. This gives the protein CASSAWAGANEKLFF.